This is a list of T cell receptor beta chains from one sample in a study of T cell responses to AZD1222 COVID-19 vaccine. Sequenced by immunoSEQ multiplex PCR; TCRdb stores in-frame clones only, minus some. Found here are fewer than 200,000 clones, around nine tenths of them singletons; the top ten hold around 1.1%. The sample consisted of peripheral blood, taken 28 days after the second AZD1222 dose. The receptors stem from an adult who received the AZD1222 COVID-19 vaccine. CDR3s include the opening cysteine and the closing phenylalanine or tryptophan.

V gene: TRBV7-9
CDR3 protein: CASSLNLETQYF

V gene: TRBV7-9
CDR3 protein: CASSLVGINQPQHF

V gene: TRBV6-5
CDR3 protein: CASRRSIQETQYF

V gene: TRBV6-5
CDR3 protein: CASRKTGGNQPQHF

V gene: TRBV27
CDR3 protein: CASRNGDRGLTGTEAFF

V gene: TRBV4-2
CDR3 protein: CASSQDPERVLAEKLFF

V gene: TRBV6-4
CDR3 protein: CASRGLTDTQYF

V gene: TRBV20-1
CDR3 protein: CSASPGTRGSPLHF

V gene: TRBV4-2
CDR3 protein: CASSQDLSGGREKLFF

V gene: TRBV14
CDR3 protein: CASSNTRDGPYEQYF

V gene: TRBV7-9
CDR3 protein: CASSQWQGTDTQYF

V gene: TRBV15
CDR3 protein: CATSKTGLAATETQYF

V gene: TRBV5-5
CDR3 protein: CASSLGQGIAGELFF

V gene: TRBV7-2
CDR3 protein: CASSAPTSYEQYF

V gene: TRBV5-1
CDR3 protein: CASSLSARGREQYF

V gene: TRBV7-9
CDR3 protein: CASSVPSDTQYF

V gene: TRBV5-5
CDR3 protein: CASSPPSSGANVLTF

V gene: TRBV6-5
CDR3 protein: CASSYFRPNTGELFF

V gene: TRBV19
CDR3 protein: CASLEQFF

V gene: TRBV11-2
CDR3 protein: CASSPTGGGETQYF

V gene: TRBV7-8
CDR3 protein: CASSHPGGVWEKLFF

V gene: TRBV6-5
CDR3 protein: CASSPGRNTEAFF

V gene: TRBV6-5
CDR3 protein: CASSYVGGGVNTEAFF

V gene: TRBV6-5
CDR3 protein: CASSWGRKQETQYF

V gene: TRBV5-1
CDR3 protein: CASSLTQTGGEQFF

V gene: TRBV9
CDR3 protein: CASAGGPGRADTQYF

V gene: TRBV11-2
CDR3 protein: CASRRPGQGSSPLHF

V gene: TRBV19
CDR3 protein: CASSIGQGFQPQHF

V gene: TRBV6-1
CDR3 protein: CASRDRVAYSPLHF

V gene: TRBV7-9
CDR3 protein: CASSFAESGRNEQFF

V gene: TRBV6-2/TRBV6-3
CDR3 protein: CASSRSSGGADTQYF

V gene: TRBV6-5
CDR3 protein: CASSLPRGAVIYGYTF

V gene: TRBV7-2
CDR3 protein: CASSLNPPTSGSSTDTQYF

V gene: TRBV6-1
CDR3 protein: CASSEGSANQPQHF

V gene: TRBV5-6
CDR3 protein: CASSLGRDQPQHF

V gene: TRBV19
CDR3 protein: CASSRTPSGANVLTF

V gene: TRBV4-3
CDR3 protein: CASSQDREALSNYGYTF

V gene: TRBV19
CDR3 protein: CANWTVEEYEQYF

V gene: TRBV19
CDR3 protein: CASSPPGYTEAFF

V gene: TRBV13
CDR3 protein: CASSLGVRTAGYEQYF

V gene: TRBV5-1
CDR3 protein: CASSLAEKGNTGELFF

V gene: TRBV19
CDR3 protein: CASSMMEGTGLLDF

V gene: TRBV1
CDR3 protein: CTSSQDSSGGEKPYTGELFF

V gene: TRBV18
CDR3 protein: CASSPDLGVSNEKLFF

V gene: TRBV7-9
CDR3 protein: CASSGGRGASTDTQYF

V gene: TRBV2
CDR3 protein: CASSGGDKVAEAFF

V gene: TRBV18
CDR3 protein: CASSPRADEQYF

V gene: TRBV4-2
CDR3 protein: CASSADRNQPQHF

V gene: TRBV4-1
CDR3 protein: CASSQPTGQKNQPQHF

V gene: TRBV27
CDR3 protein: CASSPLRASEQYF